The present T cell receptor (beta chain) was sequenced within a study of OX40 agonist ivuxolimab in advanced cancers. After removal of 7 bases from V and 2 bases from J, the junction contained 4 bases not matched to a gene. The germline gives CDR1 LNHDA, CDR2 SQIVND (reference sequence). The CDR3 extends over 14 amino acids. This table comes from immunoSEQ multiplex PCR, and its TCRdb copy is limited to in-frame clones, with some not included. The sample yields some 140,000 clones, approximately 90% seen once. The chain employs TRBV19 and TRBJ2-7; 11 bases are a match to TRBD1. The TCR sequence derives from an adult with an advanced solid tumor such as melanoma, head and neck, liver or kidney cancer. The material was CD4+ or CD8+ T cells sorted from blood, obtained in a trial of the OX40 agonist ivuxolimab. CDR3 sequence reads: CASTPGQGAYEQYF. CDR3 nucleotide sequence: TGTGCCAGTACTCCGGGACAGGGGGCCTACGAGCAGTACTTC.